This TCR beta chain is from a study of blood T cells in healthy people across ages. Findings and caveats of the study: Both naive CD4+ cell counts and diversity were greater in long-lived donors than in aged donors. For the donors, CMV status was unknown and possibly confounded expanded clonotype changes.

Peripheral blood from each donor was collected in a volume of roughly 9.2 milliliters. On this clonotype: Its target is unknown.

CDR3 length equals 14 residues. Trimming took off 8 bases at V and 2 bases at J, with 14 bases between the two ends. Germline lookup yields CDR1 MNHNS and CDR2 SASEGT. Through a sample-barcoded 5' primer and a J-beta primer mix, a second PCR was run for roughly 6 to 12 cycles. Each cDNA molecule carried a tag from a template-switch adaptor that contained 12 random nucleotides. TCRdb reprocessed the 5' RACE reads via MiXCR and lists one record per CDR3 protein. The top ten hold 7.7% of the sample, which has 1.5 million to 2 million distinct CDR3 sequences, 28% seen once. The rearrangement uses TRBV6-1 and TRBJ2-3; D may be TRBD1 (6 bases). The source is a woman in her 30s in good health. The material sequenced was blood. Here the CDR3 DNA reads TGTGCCAGCGCCAGGGACAAATACACAGATACGCAGTATTTT. It yields the protein CASARDKYTDTQYF.